This T cell receptor beta chain derives from a study of radiation and T cells in renal cell carcinoma. Trimming took 5 bases from V and 1 from J; bases not matched to a gene: 5. The CDR3 consists of 14 residues. Germline-derived CDR1 and CDR2 are SGHTA and FQGNSA. Sequenced by immunoSEQ multiplex PCR; TCRdb stores in-frame clones only, minus some. The table lists 15,000 or so clones, about 50% of them singletons. Specified treatment: 15 Gy SBRT to primary tumor, nephrectomy 4 weeks later. The input for sequencing was tumor tissue, taken from a patient whose treatment included radiotherapy and nephrectomy. The V call is TRBV7-2, the J call TRBJ2-7; 7 nucleotides align to TRBD1. The clonotype originates from a woman aged 60-75 years with renal cell carcinoma. CDR3 in amino acids: CASSLTGTSYEQYF. The CDR3, as DNA: TGTGCCAGCAGCCTGACAGGGACGTCCTACGAGCAGTACTTC.